This passage covers 19 T cell receptor beta chains from one sample sequenced in a study of graft-versus-host responses after intestinal transplantation. No antigen is known for these receptors. Profiled with immunoSEQ multiplex PCR; TCRdb holds only in-frame clones, not every one. The data contain more than 95,000 clones, under 95% of them singletons. The sequences come from unstimulated CD8+ T cells sorted from spleen or lymph node cells, collected before intestinal transplant. The receptors come from a human donor who received an intestinal transplant.

The chain couples TRBV6-4 to TRBJ1-5; tentative D call: TRBD1 (5 bases). Germline CDR1 reads MRHNA; CDR2 reads SNTAGT. V was trimmed by 4 bases and J by 5 bases, leaving 30 bases between them. The CDR3 consists of 20 residues. CDR3 coding DNA: TGTGCCAGCAGTGGCCCCTCCTCCCGTAGCAGGGCCACAGGACATCAGCCCCAGCATTTT. It yields the protein CASSGPSSRSRATGHQPQHF.

V and J are TRBV4-1 and TRBJ2-1; D might be TRBD1 (5 bases). This CDR3 has 15 amino acids. Germline V gene lookup returns CDR1 MGHRA and CDR2 YSYEKL. The ends were cut back, 4 bases at V and 8 bases at J, with 18 bases in the middle. This CDR3 is CASSPKRGSQDEQFF. The CDR3 region has the DNA TGCGCCAGCAGCCCAAAAAGGGGCAGCCAGGATGAGCAGTTCTTC.

This clone occurred once. J is TRBJ2-1 and V is TRBV11-2; D ambiguous. The CDR3 contains 13 residues. The germline gives CDR1 SGHAT, CDR2 FQNNGV. Deletions cut 1 base from V and 8 bases from J, with 9 bases between. The CDR3 spells CASSLVDDHEQFF. CDR3 nucleotides: TGTGCCAGCAGCTTAGTGGACGACCATGAGCAGTTCTTC.

The chain links TRBV11-3 to TRBJ2-7; D might be TRBD2 (6 bases). Per the germline V gene, CDR1 is SGHNT and CDR2 is YENEEA. Trimming took 1 base from V and 3 from J, leaving 13 bases between them. The CDR3 totals 15 residues. The CDR3 is CASSLGRGSYYEQYF. DNA of the CDR3: TGTGCCAGCAGCTTAGGTCGGGGGTCATACTACGAGCAGTACTTC.

The chain couples TRBV28 to TRBJ1-3; D perhaps matches TRBD1 (5 bases). CDR1 is MDHEN, CDR2 SYDVKM, per germline. V was shortened by 6 bases and J by 4 bases, with 16 bases between the two germline ends. The CDR3 is 15 amino acids. The CDR3 reads CASRQVGGEGNTIYF. The CDR3 region has the DNA TGTGCCAGCAGACAAGTTGGGGGGGAAGGAAACACCATATATTTT.

The chain has TRBV18 and TRBJ2-2; D is unresolved. The germline gives CDR1 KGHSH, CDR2 LQKENI. CDR3 size: 15 residues. Trimming cost V 2 bases and J 4 bases, with 11 bases left between them. CDR3 in amino acids: CASSPVPPTTGELFF. The CDR3 DNA sequence: TGTGCCAGCTCACCAGTACCCCCGACCACCGGGGAGCTGTTTTTT.

The CDR3 DNA sequence: TGTGCCAGCAGGTATACCGGGGCTAAGAACACTGAAGCTTTCTTT. It specifies CASRYTGAKNTEAFF. The chain uses TRBV5-6 and TRBJ1-1; tentative D call: TRBD1 (5 bases). CDR1 is SGHDT and CDR2 is YYEEEE in the germline V gene. V was shortened by 5 bases and J by 1 base, with 15 bases between the two germline ends. The CDR3 sequence is 15 residues long. The full variable domain, in which reference TRBV5-6 and TRBJ1-1 provide the parts outside the CDR3, is DAGVTQSPTHLIKTRGQQVTLRCSPKSGHDTVSWYQQALGQGPQFIFQYYEEEERQRGNFPDRFSGHQFPNYSSELNVNALLLGDSALYLCASRYTGAKNTEAFFGQGTRLTVV.

J is TRBJ2-7 and V is TRBV10-1, with D possibly being TRBD2 (5 bases). The CDR3 is made up of 13 amino acids. The germline V gene has CDR1 WNHNN and CDR2 SYGVQD (reference sequence). The V end lost 2 bases, the J end lost 5 bases, and 10 bases lay between the germline ends. The CDR3 loop reads CASSEIPGNEQYF. The CDR3 DNA reads TGCGCCAGCAGTGAGATCCCGGGGAACGAGCAGTACTTC.

Comment on this clone: Other DNA sequences in this sample translate to the same CDR3. The genes are TRBV19 and TRBJ2-1; D gene uncertain. Germline lookup yields CDR1 LNHDA and CDR2 SQIVND (reference sequence). Trimming removed 3 bases at V and 8 bases at J, with 5 bases between. The CDR3 sequence is 11 residues long. CDR3 region: CASSIGDEQFF. The CDR3 DNA reads TGTGCCAGTAGTATTGGCGATGAGCAGTTCTTC.

The chain employs TRBV27 and TRBJ2-1; D assignment may be TRBD1 or TRBD2 (7 bases each). There are 13 residues in the CDR3. The germline V gene has CDR1 MNHEY and CDR2 SMNVEV (reference sequence). Trimming left V 8 bases short and J 9 bases short, with 17 bases between. The CDR3 bases are TGTGCCAGCTGGGAGGGGGCAGGAGGTGAGCAGTTCTTC. It specifies CASWEGAGGEQFF.

The chain links TRBV4-1 to TRBJ2-2; D is uncertain. The CDR3 consists of 13 residues. The V and J ends lost 5 bases and 3 bases respectively, with 7 bases between them. CDR1 and CDR2 from the germline V gene are MGHRA and YSYEKL. The CDR3 is CASSNVYTGELFF. Here the CDR3 DNA reads TGCGCCAGCAGCAATGTGTACACCGGGGAGCTGTTTTTT.

V usage is TRBV12-5 and J usage is TRBJ2-3; TRBD2 agrees at 9 bases. There are 14 residues in the CDR3. CDR1 LGHNT and CDR2 FRNRAP come from the germline V gene. V lost 5 bases to trimming and J lost 2 bases; unmatched junction nucleotides: 2. In DNA, the CDR3 is TGTGCTAGTGGTGCTAGCGGGGACACAGATACGCAGTATTTT. It encodes CASGASGDTDTQYF. Looking up the rest from reference TRBV12-5 and TRBJ2-3 gives the full variable domain: DARVTQTPRHKVTEMGQEVTMRCQPILGHNTVFWYRQTMMQGLELLAYFRNRAPLDDSGMPKDRFSAEMPDATLATLKIQPSEPRDSAVYFCASGASGDTDTQYFGPGTRLTVL.

This rearrangement joins TRBV27 to TRBJ2-1; unclear D gene. Germline assignment: CDR1 MNHEY and CDR2 SMNVEV (reference sequence). The V gene lost 2 bases and the J gene lost 0 bases, with 2 bases spanning the gap. This CDR3 region has 13 residues. The CDR3 nucleotides are TGTGCCAGCAGTTTAAGCTCCTACAATGAGCAGTTCTTC. Translated, it gives CASSLSSYNEQFF.

V usage is TRBV19 and J usage is TRBJ1-1; no clear D gene. Between the trimmed V and J ends, which lost 5 bases and 0 bases, there was a span of 13 bases. Germline loops: CDR1 LNHDA, CDR2 SQIVND (reference sequence). The CDR3 covers 15 residues. CDR3 nucleotide sequence: TGTGCCAGTAGTCCCCCAGACTTCCTGAACACTGAAGCTTTCTTT. It yields the protein CASSPPDFLNTEAFF. The variable domain in full, with the rest retrieved from reference TRBV19 and TRBJ1-1, is DGGITQSPKYLFRKEGQNVTLSCEQNLNHDAMYWYRQDPGQGLRLIYYSQIVNDFQKGDIAEGYSVSREKKESFPLTVTSAQKNPTAFYLCASSPPDFLNTEAFFGQGTRLTVV.

The gene calls are TRBV11-2 and TRBJ1-5; TRBD1 might be the D (5 bases). Looked up from germline, CDR1 is SGHAT and CDR2 is FQNNGV. This CDR3 is built from 15 residues. V shed 0 bases and J shed 6 bases, with 12 bases lying between them. CDR3 sequence reads: CASSLDRGTGQPQHF. Written as DNA, the CDR3 is TGTGCCAGCAGCTTAGATCGAGGGACGGGTCAGCCCCAGCATTTT. Full variable domain (outside the CDR3, taken from reference TRBV11-2 and TRBJ1-5): EAGVAQSPRYKIIEKRQSVAFWCNPISGHATLYWYQQILGQGPKLLIQFQNNGVVDDSQLPKDRFSAERLKGVDSTLKIQPAKLEDSAVYLCASSLDRGTGQPQHFGDGTRLSIL.

This chain joins TRBV18 and TRBJ1-1, with D perhaps matching TRBD1 (6 bases). V was trimmed by 6 bases and J by 0 bases, leaving 17 bases between them. This CDR3 is built from 16 residues. CDR1 and CDR2 from the germline V gene are KGHSH and LQKENI. The CDR3 coding sequence is TGTGCCAGCTCCCGCGGGAGGACAGAGATGAACACTGAAGCTTTCTTT. It yields the protein CASSRGRTEMNTEAFF.

The rearrangement links TRBV11-3 to TRBJ1-3; D gene ambiguous. V lost 5 bases and J 2 bases, leaving 13 bases between the germline ends. Germline V CDR1 and CDR2: SGHNT, YENEEA. The CDR3 consists of 15 residues. CDR3 loop: CASSHPELTGNTIYF. The CDR3 DNA reads TGTGCCAGCAGCCACCCGGAGTTGACTGGAAACACCATATATTTT.

The rearrangement links TRBV12-5 to TRBJ2-3; no definite D call. The CDR3 has 12 residues. V shed 8 bases and J shed 5 bases, with 11 bases lying between them. Germline V gene lookup returns CDR1 LGHNT and CDR2 FRNRAP. CDR3 amino acids: CASTGSVDTQYF. The CDR3 DNA sequence: TGTGCTAGTACTGGGTCCGTAGATACGCAGTATTTT.

This clone was seen only a few times. V and J are TRBV7-9 and TRBJ1-1, with D tentatively TRBD1 (6 bases). Germline lookup yields CDR1 SEHNR and CDR2 FQNEAQ (reference sequence). The V and J ends lost 6 bases and 6 bases respectively, with 17 bases between them. The CDR3 is 14 residues long. The CDR3 loop is CASRSDLTGPEAFF. The CDR3 DNA reads TGTGCCAGCAGATCCGACTTAACAGGGCCTGAAGCTTTCTTT.